This TCR beta chain was sequenced during a study of molecular identifiers for immune sequencing clone quantification. As for the study in general: In replicates, RNA taken from approximately 22,000 or 94,000 naive CD8 cells was divided five ways, and four portions underwent sequencing. Findings and caveats of the study: Sizes of highly expanded clones could be underestimated through identical TCRs sharing a barcode. Clones carrying above 20 RNA copies accounted for over 97% of effector molecules, under 1% in naive cells.

Germline lookup yields CDR1 SGHDN and CDR2 FVKESK. Deletions cut 0 bases from V and 9 bases from J, with 6 bases between. The CDR3 sequence is 11 residues long. Naive CD8 libraries were made from about 19,000 to 1,100,000 sorted cells, and they used 10%, 30% or 50% RNA. The table lists this clonotype with many counts. The antigen is not known. TCRdb re-called the PCR reads through MiXCR, storing one row per CDR3 protein. The data show about 70,000 distinct CDR3 sequences, 18% seen once. The source is a human donor in good health. Some libraries in this study had Jurkat cell RNA spiked in. The sequenced material came from naive CD8+ T cells from blood, with Jurkat cell RNA spiked in. Documented subset: FACS-sorted CD8+CD4-CCR7+CD45RA+ naive T cells. This chain connects TRBV14 to TRBJ2-7; D call uncertain. CDR3 sequence (DNA): TGTGCCAGCAGCCAAGAGACATGGCAGTACTTC. It yields the protein CASSQETWQYF.